Below, 14 T cell receptor beta chains from the same sample are listed, as sequenced in a study of blood T cells in healthy people across ages. With a J-beta primer mix and a sample-barcoded 5' primer, a second PCR ran about 6 to 11 cycles. TCRdb re-called the 5' RACE reads with MiXCR, one entry per CDR3 protein. The table has 550,000 to 800,000 distinct CDR3 sequences, around 21% seen once. Sequenced input: blood. These receptors were collected from a man between 65 and 85 years old in good health.

The rearrangement uses TRBV9 and TRBJ2-1; D is undetermined. Germline V gene sequence: CDR1 SGDLS, CDR2 YYNGEE. V lost 2 bases to trimming and J lost 0 bases, with 9 bases between them. The CDR3 loop spans 15 amino acids. CDR3 amino acids: CASSVSATSYNEQFF. Here the CDR3 DNA reads TGTGCCAGCAGCGTGAGCGCTACCTCCTACAATGAGCAGTTCTTC.

Concerning this clonotype itself: This may arise from a read error, as a much more abundant clone is one base away. The chain carries TRBV29-1 and TRBJ2-5; D ambiguous. Germline values: CDR1 SQVTM, CDR2 ANQGSEA. V lost 4 bases and J lost 0, with 9 bases in between. The CDR3 loop spans 13 amino acids. The CDR3 is CSVAGTYQETQYF. In nucleotides, the CDR3 is TGCAGCGTTGCGGGCACCTACCAAGAGACCCAGTACTTC.

As for this clonotype: This is likely a read error, given that the CDR3 carries no conserved phenylalanine or tryptophan at its end. The chain recombines TRBV24-1 with TRBJ2-5; D unresolved. The CDR3 length is 13 residues. The germline V gene encodes CDR1 KGHDR and CDR2 SFDVKD. Trimming left V 2 bases short and J 4 bases short, with 7 bases between. The CDR3 sequence: CATSDSARETQYL. The CDR3 DNA reads TGTGCCACCAGTGATTCGGCCAGAGAGACCCAGTACCTC.

The J gene is TRBJ2-5, the V gene TRBV20-1; 7 positions match TRBD1. The junction had 11 bases not matched to a gene; V was cut back by 5 bases and J by 5 bases. The CDR3 runs to 14 residues. Germline-derived CDR1 and CDR2 are DFQATT and SNEGSKA (reference sequence). Here the CDR3 reads CSAFSTGVWETQYF. In nucleotides, the CDR3 is TGCAGTGCTTTCTCTACAGGGGTTTGGGAGACCCAGTACTTC.

This clonotype has only a few counts. V usage is TRBV6-1 and J usage is TRBJ1-5; D gene unclear. This CDR3 comprises 16 residues. The V end was cut by 1 base, the J end by 4 bases, with 14 bases between. Germline V gene lookup returns CDR1 MNHNS and CDR2 SASEGT. The CDR3 reads CASSEGVGQANQPQHF. CDR3 bases: TGTGCCAGCAGTGAAGGGGTTGGGCAGGCGAATCAGCCCCAGCATTTT.

This clonotype has a count of ten or more. V usage is TRBV4-1 and J usage is TRBJ2-2; D gene ambiguous. CDR1 is MGHRA and CDR2 is YSYEKL in the germline V gene. Trimming left V 4 bases short and J 2 bases short, with 8 bases between. The CDR3 is 14 amino acids. CDR3 coding DNA: TGCGCCAGCAGCCCGCCTGAAAACACCGGGGAGCTGTTTTTT. Translated, it gives CASSPPENTGELFF.

This clonotype was observed at least ten times. DNA for the CDR3: TGCAGTGCTCCAACTTCGGGAGTAGAGACCCAGTACTTC. Translating gives CSAPTSGVETQYF. The chain is built from TRBV20-1 and TRBJ2-5; D is possibly TRBD2 (6 bases). V gave up 5 bases and J gave up 4 bases, with 14 bases separating them. The CDR3 has 13 amino acids. Germline values: CDR1 DFQATT, CDR2 SNEGSKA (reference sequence).

This clonotype came up many times. V is TRBV7-9 and J is TRBJ2-2, with 13 bases fitting TRBD2. The V segment lost 3 bases and the J segment 1 base; nucleotides outside the gene matches: 5. CDR1 is SEHNR and CDR2 is FQNEAQ in the germline V gene (reference sequence). The CDR3 consists of 18 residues. CDR3 sequence reads: CASSFPGLAGLNTGELFF. DNA for the CDR3: TGTGCCAGCAGCTTCCCGGGACTAGCGGGATTGAACACCGGGGAGCTGTTTTTT.

This clonotype was seen more than once but under ten times. The rearrangement joins TRBV6-2 or TRBV6-3 to TRBJ2-7; maybe TRBD2 (5 bases). This CDR3 spans 12 amino acids. Germline assignment: CDR1 MNHEY and CDR2 SVGEGT. V gave up 8 bases and J gave up 0 bases, with 8 bases separating them. In DNA form, the CDR3 reads TGTGCCAGCCACGACTACTCCTACGAGCAGTACTTC. It is translated as CASHDYSYEQYF.

This clonotype was observed many times. V and J are TRBV6-5 and TRBJ1-2; maybe TRBD1 (5 bases). Between the trimmed V and J ends, which lost 6 bases and 2 bases, there was a span of 10 bases. The germline CDR1 and CDR2 sequences are MNHEY and SVGAGI. The CDR3 sequence is 13 residues long. The CDR3 sequence is CASSPGGNYGYTF. CDR3 in DNA: TGTGCCAGCAGCCCCGGGGGGAACTATGGCTACACCTTC.

The chain combines TRBV15 with TRBJ2-3, with D maybe TRBD2 (6 bases). Germline CDR1 and CDR2: LNHNV and YYDKDF (reference sequence). CDR3 length equals 16 residues. V shed 0 bases and J shed 3 bases, with 13 bases lying between them. The DNA for the CDR3 is TGTGCCACCAGCAGAGAGGCGGGATGGTCGACAGATACGCAGTATTTT. The encoded protein is CATSREAGWSTDTQYF.

Many counts were recorded for this clonotype. The chain employs TRBV2 and TRBJ2-4; no clear D. The germline V gene encodes CDR1 SNHLY and CDR2 FYNNEI. The CDR3 covers 14 residues. Trimming shortened V by 6 bases and J by 0 bases, and 9 bases separated the two germline ends. The CDR3 is CASRDRSAKNIQYF. The DNA of the CDR3 is TGTGCCAGCAGGGACCGATCAGCCAAAAACATTCAGTACTTC.

This clonotype has more than one count but fewer than ten. The chain uses TRBV29-1 and TRBJ2-1; TRBD1 agrees at 9 bases. Germline CDR1 SQVTM, CDR2 ANQGSEA. CDR3 length: 15 residues. J gave up 5 bases and V 7 bases, and 12 bases lay outside the gene matches. The CDR3 DNA reads TGCAGCGCTTTGAACCCGGGACAGGGTCACAATGAGCAGTTCTTC. Encoded protein: CSALNPGQGHNEQFF.

The rearrangement joins TRBV4-1 to TRBJ2-5; 8 nucleotides agree with TRBD2. TRBJ2-7 explains the end of the DNA better; the J call may be wrong. CDR3 length: 15 amino acids. Germline CDR1 MGHRA, CDR2 YSYEKL. As DNA, the CDR3 is TGCGCCAGCAGCCAAGAGATAGCGGGAAGCTACGAGCAGTACTTC. This gives the protein CASSQEIAGSYEQYF.